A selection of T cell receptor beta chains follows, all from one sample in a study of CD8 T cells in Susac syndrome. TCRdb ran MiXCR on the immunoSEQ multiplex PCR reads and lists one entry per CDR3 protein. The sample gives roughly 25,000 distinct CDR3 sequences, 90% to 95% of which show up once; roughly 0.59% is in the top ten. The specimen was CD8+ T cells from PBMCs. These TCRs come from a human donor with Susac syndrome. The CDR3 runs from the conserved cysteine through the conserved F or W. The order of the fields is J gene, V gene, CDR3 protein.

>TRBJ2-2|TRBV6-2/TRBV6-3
CASSYSRSSGHTGELFF
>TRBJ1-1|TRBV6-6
CASSRGGGPEAFF
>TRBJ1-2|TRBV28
CASRNRGSNYGYTF
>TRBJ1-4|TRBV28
CASSFQGANEKLFF
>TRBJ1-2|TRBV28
CASRPGTVPLNYGYTF
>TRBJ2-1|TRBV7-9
CASSPSRLAGGRGEQFF
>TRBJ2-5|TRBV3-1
CASSQRGQEETQYF
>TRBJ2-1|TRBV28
CASSFRGGGGYNEQFF
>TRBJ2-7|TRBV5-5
CASSLTEPYEQYF
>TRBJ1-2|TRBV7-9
CASSLAGPYEGYTF
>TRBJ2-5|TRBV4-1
CASSSRGMETQYF
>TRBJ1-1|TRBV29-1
CSVVLEVMNTEAFF
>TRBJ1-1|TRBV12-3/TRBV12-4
CASSLGTNTEAFF
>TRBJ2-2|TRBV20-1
CSARDSPNTGELFF
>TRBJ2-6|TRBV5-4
CASSPSISGANVLTF
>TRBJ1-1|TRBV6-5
CASSYSPAEGNTEAFF
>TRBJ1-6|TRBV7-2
CASSLGLRQGSPLHF
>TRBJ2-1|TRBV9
CASSARPPASSYNEQFF
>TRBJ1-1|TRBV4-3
CASSQAPGGNTEAFF
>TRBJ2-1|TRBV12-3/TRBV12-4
CASSPGTDPYNEQFF
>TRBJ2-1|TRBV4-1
CASSQDSGENEQFF
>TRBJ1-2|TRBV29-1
CSVVPRDSNYGYTF
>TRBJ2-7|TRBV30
CAWSWTSPDEQYF
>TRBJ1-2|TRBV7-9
CASSPGRDYGYTF
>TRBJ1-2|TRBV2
CASSDLGTGGYGYTF
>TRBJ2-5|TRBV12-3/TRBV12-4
CASSFVVGLAQETQYF
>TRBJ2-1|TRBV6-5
CASSVWGPSDEQFF
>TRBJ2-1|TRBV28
CASSLSLEGPYNEQFF
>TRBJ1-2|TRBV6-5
CASSYSRQGRIHGYTF
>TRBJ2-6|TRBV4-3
CASSQETRAGANVLTF
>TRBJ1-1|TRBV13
CASSLEGTEAFF
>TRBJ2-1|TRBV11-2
CASSLLQGADNNEQFF
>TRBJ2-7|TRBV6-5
CASSSRDRGPYEQYF
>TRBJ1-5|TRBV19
CASSIDAGGFPQHF
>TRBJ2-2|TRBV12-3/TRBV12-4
CASNLGGKLNTGELFF
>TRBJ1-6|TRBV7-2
CAFSVPTLNRRLYNSPLHF
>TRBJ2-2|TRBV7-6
CASSLGGNTGELFF
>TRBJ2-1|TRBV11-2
CASSSWTGGNEQFF
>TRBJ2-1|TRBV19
CASSSDLSYNEQFF
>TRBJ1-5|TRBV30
CAWSVESGWNNQPQHF
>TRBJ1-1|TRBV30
CAWKRKSMNTEAFF
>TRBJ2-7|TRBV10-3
CAISLGKTGAYEQYF
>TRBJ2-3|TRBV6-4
CASSVGQGADTQYF
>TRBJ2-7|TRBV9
CASSRQGSEQYF
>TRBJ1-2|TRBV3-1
CASRPEQGRSNYGYTF
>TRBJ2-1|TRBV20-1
CSARVLATYNEQFF
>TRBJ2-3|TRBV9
CASSVRSGSPDTQYF
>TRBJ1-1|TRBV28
CASKGQTAGIMNTEAFF
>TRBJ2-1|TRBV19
CASRRELVGNEQFF
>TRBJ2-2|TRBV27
CASRIWENTGELFF
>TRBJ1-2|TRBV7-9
CASSSAREWNNYGYTF
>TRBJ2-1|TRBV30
CAWSVLSGGDYNEQFF
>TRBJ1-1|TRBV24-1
CATSDGPEAFF
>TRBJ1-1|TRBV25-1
CASSEDGDWNTEAFF